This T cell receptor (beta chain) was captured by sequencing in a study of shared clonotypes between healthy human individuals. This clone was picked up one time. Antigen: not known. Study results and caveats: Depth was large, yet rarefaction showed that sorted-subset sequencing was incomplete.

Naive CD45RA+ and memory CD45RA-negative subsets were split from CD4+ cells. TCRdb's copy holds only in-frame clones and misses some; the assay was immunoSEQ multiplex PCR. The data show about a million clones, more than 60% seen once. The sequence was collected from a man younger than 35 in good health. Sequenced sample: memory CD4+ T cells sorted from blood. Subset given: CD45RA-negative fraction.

The CDR3 DNA is TGTGCCAGCTCATCTGCGGCGGGGGGCTACAATGAGCAGTTCTTC. Its translation is CASSSAAGGYNEQFF. The rearrangement joins TRBV18 to TRBJ2-1, with TRBD2 matching over 8 bases. Unmatched junction bases numbered 6, after V lost 5 bases and J lost 3 bases. Germline V gene sequence: CDR1 KGHSH, CDR2 LQKENI. The CDR3 runs to 15 residues.